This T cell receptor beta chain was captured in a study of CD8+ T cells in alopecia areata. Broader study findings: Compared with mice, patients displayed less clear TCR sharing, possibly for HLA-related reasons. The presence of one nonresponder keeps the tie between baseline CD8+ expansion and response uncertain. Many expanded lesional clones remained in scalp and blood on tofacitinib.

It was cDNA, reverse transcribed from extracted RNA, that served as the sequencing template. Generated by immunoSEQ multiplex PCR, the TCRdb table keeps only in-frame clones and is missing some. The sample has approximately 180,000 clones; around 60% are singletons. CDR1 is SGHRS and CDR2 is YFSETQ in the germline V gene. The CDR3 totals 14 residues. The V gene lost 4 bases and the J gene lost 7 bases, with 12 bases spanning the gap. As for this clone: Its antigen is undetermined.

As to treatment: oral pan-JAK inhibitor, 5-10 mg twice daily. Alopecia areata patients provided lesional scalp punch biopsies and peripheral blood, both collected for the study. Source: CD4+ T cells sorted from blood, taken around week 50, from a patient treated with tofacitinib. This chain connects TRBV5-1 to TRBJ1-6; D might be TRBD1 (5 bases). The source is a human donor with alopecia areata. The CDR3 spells CASSDGTLNSPLHF. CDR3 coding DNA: TGCGCCAGCAGCGACGGGACCTTGAATTCACCCCTCCACTTT.